This is a list of T cell receptor beta chains from one sample in a study of T cells after posttransplantation cyclophosphamide. Assay: immunoSEQ multiplex PCR; the TCRdb copy retains only in-frame clones and omits some. The sample contains tens of thousands of clones, none of them singletons. The material sequenced was PBMCs. These TCRs come from a man aged 25-45 years in good health and a related stem cell transplant donor. Each CDR3 is given with its conserved first and last residue. The D gene is left open where the match is weak. The size field is filled for only some rows; it gives once, few, many or a size class.

D gene,V gene,J gene,clone size,CDR3 protein,CDR3 DNA
TRBD1,TRBV19,TRBJ2-7,many,CASSRQGISYEQYF,TGTGCCAGTAGTAGACAGGGAATTTCCTACGAGCAGTACTTC
-,TRBV2,TRBJ2-7,many,CASSDRGKHEQYF,TGTGCCAGCAGTGACAGGGGTAAACACGAGCAGTACTTC
-,TRBV6-5,TRBJ1-2,many,CASSRTGQPNYGYTF,TGTGCCAGCAGTCGTACCGGACAGCCTAACTATGGCTACACCTTC
-,TRBV11-3,TRBJ1-5,-,CASSLMEYPPGQRNQPQHF,TGTGCCAGCAGCTTAATGGAGTACCCCCCAGGCCAGCGGAACCAGCCCCAGCATTTT
TRBD1,TRBV23-1,TRBJ2-7,many,CASSRRTGIIVNYEQYF,TGCGCCAGCAGTCGCCGGACAGGGATAATCGTCAATTACGAGCAGTACTTC
TRBD1,TRBV9,TRBJ1-6,many,CASSPQGVGSPLHF,TGTGCCAGCAGCCCCCAGGGGGTAGGTTCACCCCTCCACTTT
-,TRBV24-1,TRBJ1-1,many,CATSDFGGEAFF,TGTGCCACCAGTGATTTCGGCGGGGAAGCTTTCTTT
-,TRBV5-1,TRBJ1-1,many,CASSLTGNTEAFF,TGCGCCAGCAGCTTGACGGGGAACACTGAAGCTTTCTTT
TRBD1,TRBV12-3/TRBV12-4,TRBJ2-5,many,CASRLTQGRHETQYF,TGTGCCAGCAGGCTCACACAGGGGCGCCACGAGACCCAGTACTTC
TRBD1,TRBV27,TRBJ2-7,many,CASGTDEQYF,TGTGCCAGCGGGACAGACGAGCAGTACTTC
-,TRBV6-5,TRBJ1-1,many,CASSLNSNTEAFF,TGTGCCAGCAGTTTGAACTCGAACACTGAAGCTTTCTTT
TRBD1,TRBV11-3,TRBJ1-5,many,CASSSTTPGQGACNQPQHF,TGTGCCAGCAGCTCCACGACTCCCGGACAGGGGGCTTGCAATCAGCCCCAGCATTTT
-,TRBV6-2/TRBV6-3,TRBJ1-6,many,CASRTGRNSPLHF,TGTGCCAGCCGTACAGGGAGGAATTCACCCCTCCACTTT
TRBD1,TRBV14,TRBJ1-4,many,CASSLLKGAGEKLFF,TGTGCCAGCAGCCTCCTTAAGGGGGCGGGAGAAAAACTGTTTTTT
-,TRBV15,TRBJ1-4,many,CATSILSEKLFF,TGTGCCACCAGCATACTAAGTGAAAAACTGTTTTTT
-,TRBV18,TRBJ1-4,many,CASSPGRIQTMDSYEKLFF,TGTGCCAGCTCACCAGGTCGTATCCAAACGATGGATAGCTATGAAAAACTGTTTTTT
TRBD1,TRBV24-1,TRBJ2-6,many,CATSPTGGSFSGANVLTF,TGTGCCACCAGTCCAACAGGGGGGAGTTTCTCTGGGGCCAACGTCCTGACTTTC
TRBD1,TRBV12-3/TRBV12-4,TRBJ2-6,few,CASSSRTGTGFSGANVLTF,TGTGCCAGCAGTTCAAGAACCGGGACAGGGTTTTCTGGGGCCAACGTCCTGACTTTC
TRBD2,TRBV24-1,TRBJ2-3,-,CATSAKGRGGTDTQYF,TGTGCCACCAGTGCGAAGGGGCGGGGGGGGACAGATACGCAGTATTTT
-,TRBV28,TRBJ1-4,many,CASSPTGKWHREKLFF,TGTGCCAGCAGTCCTACAGGGAAATGGCACAGAGAAAAACTGTTTTTT
TRBD1,TRBV5-4,TRBJ1-1,many,CASSSHPGGRRNTEAFF,TGTGCCAGCAGCTCCCATCCAGGGGGCCGAAGGAACACTGAAGCTTTCTTT
TRBD1,TRBV4-1,TRBJ1-5,many,CASSYTGGDQPQHF,TGCGCCAGCAGCTATACAGGGGGGGATCAGCCCCAGCATTTT
-,TRBV10-1,TRBJ2-7,many,CASSAQGTDEQYF,TGCGCCAGCAGTGCACAGGGAACTGACGAGCAGTACTTC
-,TRBV19,TRBJ1-4,many,CASSGRGFNEKLFF,TGTGCCAGTAGTGGTAGGGGGTTCAATGAAAAACTGTTTTTT